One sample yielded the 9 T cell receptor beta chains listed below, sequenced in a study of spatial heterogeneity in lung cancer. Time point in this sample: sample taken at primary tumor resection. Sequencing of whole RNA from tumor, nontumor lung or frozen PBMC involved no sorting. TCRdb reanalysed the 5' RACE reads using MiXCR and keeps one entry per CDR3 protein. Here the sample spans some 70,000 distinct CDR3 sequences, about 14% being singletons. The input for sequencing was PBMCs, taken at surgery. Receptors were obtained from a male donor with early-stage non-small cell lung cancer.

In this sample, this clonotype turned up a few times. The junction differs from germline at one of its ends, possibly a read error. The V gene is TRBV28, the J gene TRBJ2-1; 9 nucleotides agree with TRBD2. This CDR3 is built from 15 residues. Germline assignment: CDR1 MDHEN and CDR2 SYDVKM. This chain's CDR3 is CASSPASAGGRGRVF. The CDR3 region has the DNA TGTGCCAGCAGTCCCGCTTCAGCGGGAGGCCGCGGCAGGGTCTTC.

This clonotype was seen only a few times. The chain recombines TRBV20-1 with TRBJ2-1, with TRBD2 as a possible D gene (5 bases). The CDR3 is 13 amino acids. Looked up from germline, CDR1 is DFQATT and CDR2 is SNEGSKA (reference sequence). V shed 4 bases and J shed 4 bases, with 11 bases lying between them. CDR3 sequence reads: CSATEDFYNEQFF. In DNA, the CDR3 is TGCAGTGCTACAGAGGACTTTTACAATGAGCAGTTCTTC.

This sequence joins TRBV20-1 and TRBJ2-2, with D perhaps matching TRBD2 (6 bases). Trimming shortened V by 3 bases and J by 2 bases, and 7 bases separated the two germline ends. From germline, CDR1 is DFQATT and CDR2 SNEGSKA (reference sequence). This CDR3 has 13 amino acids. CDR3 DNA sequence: TGCAGTGCTAGCGGGGGAAACACCGGGGAGCTGTTTTTT. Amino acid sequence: CSASGGNTGELFF.

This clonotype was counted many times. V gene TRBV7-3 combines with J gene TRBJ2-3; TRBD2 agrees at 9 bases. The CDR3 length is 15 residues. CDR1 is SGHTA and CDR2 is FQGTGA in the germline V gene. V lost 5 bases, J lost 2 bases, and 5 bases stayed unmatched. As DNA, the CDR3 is TGTGCCAGCAGCCCCGGGACTAGCTACACAGATACGCAGTATTTT. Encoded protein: CASSPGTSYTDTQYF.

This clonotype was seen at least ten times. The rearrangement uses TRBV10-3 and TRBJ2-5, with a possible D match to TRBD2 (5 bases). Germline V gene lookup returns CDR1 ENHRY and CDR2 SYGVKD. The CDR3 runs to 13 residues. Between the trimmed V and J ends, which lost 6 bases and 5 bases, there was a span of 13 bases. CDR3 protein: CAIRDPPSETQYF. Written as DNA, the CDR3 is TGTGCCATCAGAGATCCCCCTAGCGAGACCCAGTACTTC.

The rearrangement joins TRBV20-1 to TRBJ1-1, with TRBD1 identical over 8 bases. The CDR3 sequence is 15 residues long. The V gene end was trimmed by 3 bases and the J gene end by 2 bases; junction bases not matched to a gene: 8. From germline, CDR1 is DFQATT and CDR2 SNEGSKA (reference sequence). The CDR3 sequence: CSARRDRGYNTEAFF. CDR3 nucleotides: TGCAGTGCTAGGCGAGACAGGGGTTACAACACTGAAGCTTTCTTT.

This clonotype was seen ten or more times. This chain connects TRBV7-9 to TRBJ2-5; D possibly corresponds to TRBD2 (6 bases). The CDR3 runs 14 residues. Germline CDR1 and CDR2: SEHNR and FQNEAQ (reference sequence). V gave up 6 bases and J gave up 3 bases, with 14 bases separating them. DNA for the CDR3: TGTGCCAGCAGTCCCGTATGGGGGGAAGAGACCCAGTACTTC. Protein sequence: CASSPVWGEETQYF.

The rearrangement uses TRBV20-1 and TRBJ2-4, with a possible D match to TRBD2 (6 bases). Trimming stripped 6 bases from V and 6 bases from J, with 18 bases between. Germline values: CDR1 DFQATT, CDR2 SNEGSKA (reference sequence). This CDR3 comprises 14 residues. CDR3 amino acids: CSAAPTQGGNIQYF. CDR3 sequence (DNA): TGCAGTGCAGCCCCTACCCAGGGAGGAAACATTCAGTACTTC.

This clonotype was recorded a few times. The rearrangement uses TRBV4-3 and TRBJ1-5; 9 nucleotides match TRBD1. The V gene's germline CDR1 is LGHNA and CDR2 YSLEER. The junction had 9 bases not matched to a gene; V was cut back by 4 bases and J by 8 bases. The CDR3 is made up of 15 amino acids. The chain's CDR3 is CASSPSGTGREPQHF. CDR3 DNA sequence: TGCGCCAGCAGCCCTTCCGGGACAGGGAGGGAGCCCCAGCATTTT.